The rows below give T cell receptor beta chains drawn from one sample of a study of cytomegalovirus exposure and HLA in healthy donors. The repertoire was sequenced with immunoSEQ multiplex PCR; TCRdb's copy has only in-frame clones and lacks some. Of 180,000 or so clones listed, around 81% are singletons. What was sequenced was PBMCs. The receptors shown here come from a woman aged 25 to 39 in good health and CMV-seropositive. Each CDR3 is given with its conserved first and last residue. D genes are given only for firm matches. Size tells how often a clone was seen (once, few, many) or the class of an expanded clone, and some rows leave it out.

CDR3 DNA	CDR3 protein	J gene	V gene	clone size	D gene
TGTGCCAGCAGCGTAGCGGGGAGCCCCCAAGAGACCCAGTACTTC	CASSVAGSPQETQYF	TRBJ2-5	TRBV9	NA	NA
TGTGCCAGCAGCCGCGGGGGGGTCAGCTCCTACGAGCAGTACTTC	CASSRGGVSSYEQYF	TRBJ2-7	TRBV7-2	NA	TRBD2
TGCAGCGTTGAAGGTAGTGGAAGCAGGAACTATGGCTACACCTTC	CSVEGSGSRNYGYTF	TRBJ1-2	TRBV29-1	few	NA
TGTGCCTGGAGTAGTAAGACAGGGTGGCCAGATACGCAGTATTTT	CAWSSKTGWPDTQYF	TRBJ2-3	TRBV30	few	TRBD1
TGTGCCAGCAGCTTTCTAGCGGGGACCTACAATGAGCAGTTCTTC	CASSFLAGTYNEQFF	TRBJ2-1	TRBV7-9	NA	TRBD2
TGCGCCAGCAGCTGGGTTAAACAGGGGGTGAACACTGAAGCTTTCTTT	CASSWVKQGVNTEAFF	TRBJ1-1	TRBV5-1	NA	TRBD1
TGTGCCAGCAGCTCCCAAGGGACTAGCGGGAAGGTCGAGCAGTTCTTC	CASSSQGTSGKVEQFF	TRBJ2-1	TRBV9	NA	TRBD2
TGCGCCAGCAGCCAAGTGGTACAGCTTGTCTATGGCTACACCTTC	CASSQVVQLVYGYTF	TRBJ1-2	TRBV4-1	NA	NA
TGTGCCAGCAAGGTACAGGACGGAAGTGAGCAGTACTTC	CASKVQDGSEQYF	TRBJ2-7	TRBV7-2	once	NA
TGTGCCAGCAGCCAATTCACAGGGCGGGCTAATGAAAAACTGTTTTTT	CASSQFTGRANEKLFF	TRBJ1-4	TRBV7-9	NA	NA
TGTGCCAGCAGCTTAGCGCTAGGGACTTACTACAATGAGCAGTTCTTC	CASSLALGTYYNEQFF	TRBJ2-1	TRBV7-8	NA	NA
TGCGCCAGCAGCCAAGAACCCGGGCAGGGGGGACCCTATGGCTACACCTTC	CASSQEPGQGGPYGYTF	TRBJ1-2	TRBV4-1	NA	TRBD1
TGTGCCAGCAGCCCCTTCAGGGCCACTGGAAACACCATATATTTT	CASSPFRATGNTIYF	TRBJ1-3	TRBV7-9	NA	NA
TGCAGCGTCATGGAGGGCACAATGAACACTGAAGCTTTCTTT	CSVMEGTMNTEAFF	TRBJ1-1	TRBV29-1	NA	NA
TGTGCCACGATGGTTGGAGGTAGCACAGATACGCAGTATTTT	CATMVGGSTDTQYF	TRBJ2-3	TRBV10-3	NA	NA
TGTGCCAGCAGCTTAGGTAGAGCGGGAGGCCAAGAGACCCAGTACTTC	CASSLGRAGGQETQYF	TRBJ2-5	TRBV11-3	NA	TRBD2
TGTGCCAGCAGCCCGCCAACAGGGTACCCAGATACGCAGTATTTT	CASSPPTGYPDTQYF	TRBJ2-3	TRBV5-4	NA	NA
TGTGCCAGCAGCCTGAACAGGGGTCACGGGGAAGCTTTCTTT	CASSLNRGHGEAFF	TRBJ1-1	TRBV11-3	NA	TRBD1
TGTGCCAGCAGTCTGCCAGGGGGCTCCTACACTGAAGCTTTCTTT	CASSLPGGSYTEAFF	TRBJ1-1	TRBV28	NA	TRBD1
TGCGCCAGCAGTTCGGGGGGGCAGAACACTGAAGCTTTCTTT	CASSSGGQNTEAFF	TRBJ1-1	TRBV10-1	once	NA
TGTGCCAGCAGTGAAGCCCCCCATTCACCGGTGTTC	CASSEAPHSPVF	TRBJ2-7	TRBV6-1	NA	NA
TGTGCCAGCAGTTTATCGGGAGGAGGAGATACGCAGTATTTT	CASSLSGGGDTQYF	TRBJ2-3	TRBV27	NA	NA
TGTGCCTGGGGACTAGCGGGAATCGAGACCCAGTACTTC	CAWGLAGIETQYF	TRBJ2-5	TRBV30	once	TRBD2
TGTGCCAGCAGTTACTCCGTAGAACGGCCCCAGCATTTT	CASSYSVERPQHF	TRBJ1-5	TRBV6-5	NA	NA
TGTGCCAGCAGCGTCCCGGGAATTGGCTACACCTTC	CASSVPGIGYTF	TRBJ1-2	TRBV9	NA	NA
TGTGCCAGCAGCAAAGGAGACTCGAGCTCTGGGGCCAACGTCCTGACTTTC	CASSKGDSSSGANVLTF	TRBJ2-6	TRBV21-1	NA	NA
TGTGCCAGTAGTATTGTAGGGGCCGACTATGGCTACACCTTC	CASSIVGADYGYTF	TRBJ1-2	TRBV19	NA	NA
TGTGCCAGCAGCTCCCGAAGACAGAAAGCTTTCTTT	CASSSRRQKAFF	TRBJ1-1	TRBV6-5	NA	NA
TGTGCCGGCAGCCAAGATCGAGGGAAGTGGTCGGATGAGCAGTTCTTC	CAGSQDRGKWSDEQFF	TRBJ2-1	TRBV14	NA	NA
TGCGCCAGCAGCTTAGGGACAGCTGAGAACACTGAAGCTTTCTTT	CASSLGTAENTEAFF	TRBJ1-1	TRBV5-1	NA	TRBD1
TGTGCCAGCAGCCCGATCAGGGGGCAGGGGTATGAAAAACTGTTTTTT	CASSPIRGQGYEKLFF	TRBJ1-4	TRBV7-9	NA	TRBD1
TGCGCCAGCAGCAGAAGAACCCCAAGCGACACTGAAGCTTTCTTT	CASSRRTPSDTEAFF	TRBJ1-1	TRBV4-1	NA	NA
TGTGCCATTGTTAGTCGATCGCTGAAACAGGGTTCCCACGAGCAGTACTTC	CAIVSRSLKQGSHEQYF	TRBJ2-7	TRBV2	NA	NA
TGTGCCAGCAGTGAATTTTTGAGGGGGGGCACCATATATTTT	CASSEFLRGGTIYF	TRBJ1-3	TRBV6-1	NA	NA
TGTGCCAGCAGCGCCCCGGACAGTGATACGCAGTATTTT	CASSAPDSDTQYF	TRBJ2-3	TRBV5-4	few	NA
TGTGCCAGTAGTACGCGGACTAGCGGGGGGACTAGCACAGATACGCAGTATTTT	CASSTRTSGGTSTDTQYF	TRBJ2-3	TRBV19	once	TRBD2
TGTGCCAGCAGCTTAGACAGTGTCAATCAGCCCCAGCATTTT	CASSLDSVNQPQHF	TRBJ1-5	TRBV7-9	NA	NA
TGTGCTAGTGGTTGGGTCACAGCGGGGGGGTCAGATACGCAGTATTTT	CASGWVTAGGSDTQYF	TRBJ2-3	TRBV12-5	NA	TRBD2
TGCGCCAGCTCCCCAGGGGCCCGGGAGCTGTTTTTT	CASSPGARELFF	TRBJ2-2	TRBV10-1	NA	NA
TGTGCCAGCACCCCGGGACAGGCAATCTATGGCTACACCTTC	CASTPGQAIYGYTF	TRBJ1-2	TRBV28	once	TRBD1
TGTGCCACCAGCCAACTGTGGGGGATGGGGGCGAATGAGCAGTTCTTC	CATSQLWGMGANEQFF	TRBJ2-1	TRBV15	NA	NA
TGCAGCGTCACCCGGGACAGCTACGAGCAGTACTTC	CSVTRDSYEQYF	TRBJ2-7	TRBV29-1	NA	TRBD1
TGCGCCAGCAGCCAGCTAGCGGGAGGCACAGATACGCAGTATTTT	CASSQLAGGTDTQYF	TRBJ2-3	TRBV4-3	NA	TRBD2
TGTGCCAGCAGTCCGATATCTGGGACAGGGTCTGAAGCTTTCTTT	CASSPISGTGSEAFF	TRBJ1-1	TRBV5-4	few	TRBD1
TGTGCCAGCAGCTTGGCGAGCGGAGGCTCCTACGAGCAGTACTTC	CASSLASGGSYEQYF	TRBJ2-7	TRBV5-4	NA	NA
TGTGCCAGCAGCCCTAGGAGGAGGGGTGAAGCTTTCTTT	CASSPRRRGEAFF	TRBJ1-1	TRBV5-6	NA	NA
TGTGCCAGCAGTTACTCGGGCAGGGCGAACACTGAAGCTTTCTTT	CASSYSGRANTEAFF	TRBJ1-1	TRBV6-5	NA	NA
TGTGCCAGCAGAGGGACAGGGTGGAACACTGAAGCTTTCTTT	CASRGTGWNTEAFF	TRBJ1-1	TRBV6-5	NA	TRBD1
TGTGCCATCGGGGGGACAGGTGGCTACGAGCAGTACTTC	CAIGGTGGYEQYF	TRBJ2-7	TRBV6-6	NA	NA
TGTGCCAGCTCACCAATACAGTCCCGTCGCTCTGGAAACACCATATATTTT	CASSPIQSRRSGNTIYF	TRBJ1-3	TRBV18	NA	NA
TGTGCCTGGAGTTTTTCCGGGTCCGAGCAGTTCTTC	CAWSFSGSEQFF	TRBJ2-1	TRBV30	few	NA
TGTGCCAGTAGCCGCTATCACAGGGTTCCCTATGGCTACACCTTC	CASSRYHRVPYGYTF	TRBJ1-2	TRBV19	NA	NA
TGTGCCTGGAGTGACCATACCCCTTGGCCTAGAACCTTC	CAWSDHTPWPRTF	TRBJ1-2	TRBV30	few	NA
TGTGCCAGCAGCTGGGGAGGACCGTCGGTCAATCAGCCCCAGCATTTT	CASSWGGPSVNQPQHF	TRBJ1-5	TRBV5-5	NA	NA
TGTGCCAGCAGCGTACAGGGGAACCAGCCCCAGCATTTT	CASSVQGNQPQHF	TRBJ1-5	TRBV7-2	NA	TRBD1
TGTGCCAGCTCACCAGCGGGGGGGAGGAGGAATCAGCCCCAGCATTTT	CASSPAGGRRNQPQHF	TRBJ1-5	TRBV18	NA	NA
TGTGCCAGCAGCGTAGGGACTAGCGGGAGTGAGCAGTTCTTC	CASSVGTSGSEQFF	TRBJ2-1	TRBV9	NA	TRBD2
TGTGCCTGGAGTGTATCAACGACTCGACTAGCGGGGGGCACAGATACGCAGTATTTT	CAWSVSTTRLAGGTDTQYF	TRBJ2-3	TRBV30	NA	TRBD2
TGTGCCAGCAGAAGGGGTCGGGACTATGAGCAGTTCTTC	CASRRGRDYEQFF	TRBJ2-1	TRBV6-1	NA	NA